This TCR beta chain was obtained from a study of cytomegalovirus exposure and HLA in healthy donors. General study results and limits: An analysis done earlier found most TCR beta V segments productive about 87% or about 30% of the time. Later, an analysis found that common viral pathogens appeared to be linked with several of the most significant clusters.

PCR was performed using 60 Vbeta and 13 Jbeta primers. Assay used: immunoSEQ multiplex PCR; TCRdb lists only in-frame clones, some missing. The sample yields about 160,000 clones, under 90% seen once. To note about this clone: Its antigen is still unknown.

The CDR3 is made up of 17 amino acids. Germline assignment: CDR1 LNHDA and CDR2 SQIVND (reference sequence). With 1 base clipped from V and 3 bases from J, the junction kept 8 bases outside the gene matches. The clonotype originates from a man between 18 and 35 years old in good health and CMV-seronegative. The genes are TRBV19 and TRBJ2-7, with 11 bases aligning to TRBD2. Specimen: PBMCs. The CDR3: CASSIGVELAGVYEQYF. The CDR3 DNA reads TGTGCCAGTAGTATAGGGGTGGAACTAGCGGGAGTCTACGAGCAGTACTTC.